The 19 T cell receptor beta chains listed next were all sequenced from one sample in a study of blood T cell repertoires in COVID-19. The data were produced by immunoSEQ multiplex PCR, yet TCRdb's version contains in-frame clones alone and is incomplete. The data contain 300,000 to 400,000 clones, 85% to 90% of them singletons. The sequenced sample was peripheral blood. The receptors derive from a woman between 50 and 59 years old with COVID-19, enrolled during active disease.

The genes are TRBV3-1 (or the pseudogene TRBV3-2) and TRBJ2-1; TRBD1 might be the D (5 bases). V was trimmed by 3 bases and J by 0 bases, leaving 12 bases between them. Germline lookup yields CDR1 LGHDT and CDR2 YNNKEL (reference sequence). The CDR3 contains 16 residues. CDR3 DNA sequence: TGTGCCAGCAGCCATCAGACAGAAAGCTCCTACAATGAGCAGTTCTTC. It yields the protein CASSHQTESSYNEQFF.

The V and J genes are TRBV6-6 and TRBJ2-7, with D unclear. Trimming cost V 5 bases and J 2 bases, with 7 bases left between them. Germline V gene data show CDR1 as MNHNY and CDR2 as SVGAGI (reference sequence). The CDR3 is 12 amino acids. This chain's CDR3 is CASSPTAYEQYF. The CDR3 nucleotides are TGTGCCAGCAGTCCCACAGCCTACGAGCAGTACTTC.

The rearrangement links TRBV30 to TRBJ2-7, with 7 bases lining up with TRBD1. The germline V gene has CDR1 GTSNPN and CDR2 SVGIG (reference sequence). This CDR3 contains 15 residues. V lost 4 bases to trimming and J lost 3 bases; unmatched junction nucleotides: 12. The CDR3 loop reads CAWIRAGGPNYEQYF. The DNA for the CDR3 is TGTGCCTGGATTCGAGCAGGGGGTCCAAACTACGAGCAGTACTTC.

This chain links TRBV12-3 or TRBV12-4 with TRBJ1-1, with D possibly being TRBD1 (5 bases). The CDR3 covers 11 residues. With 6 bases removed from V and 11 bases from J, the gap between germline ends came to 13 bases. The chain's CDR3 is CASSLGGFAFF. The CDR3 DNA follows: TGTGCCAGCAGCCTGGGGGGGTTTGCTTTCTTT.

The chain couples TRBV27 to TRBJ1-5, with 10 bases matching TRBD1. Germline V CDR1 and CDR2: MNHEY, SMNVEV (reference sequence). Trimming took 5 bases from V and 5 from J; bases not matched to a gene: 9. The length of the CDR3 is 16 residues. CDR3 sequence: CASSKLTGGPDQPQHF. Here the CDR3 DNA reads TGTGCCAGCAGTAAGTTGACAGGGGGCCCAGATCAGCCCCAGCATTTT.

The rearrangement links TRBV10-3 to TRBJ2-7; 9 bases are a match to TRBD1. Per the germline V gene, CDR1 is ENHRY and CDR2 is SYGVKD. CDR3 length: 16 amino acids. The ends lost 6 bases at V and 0 bases at J; junction bases unmatched: 9. CDR3 in amino acids: CAISDRDRVPSYEQYF. Here the CDR3 DNA reads TGTGCCATCAGCGACAGGGACAGGGTACCCTCCTACGAGCAGTACTTC.

The J gene is TRBJ2-1, the V gene TRBV11-2; 8 bases are shared with TRBD2. Germline V gives CDR1 SGHAT, CDR2 FQNNGV. The CDR3 totals 14 residues. V shed 4 bases, J shed 4 bases, and the junction held 3 bases outside the gene matches. The CDR3 region is CASSSGLVYNEQFF. CDR3 nucleotide sequence: TGTGCCAGCAGCTCGGGACTAGTTTACAATGAGCAGTTCTTC.

The chain employs TRBV29-1 and TRBJ2-7; the match to TRBD2 covers 8 bases. This CDR3 spans 17 amino acids. Per the germline V gene, CDR1 is SQVTM and CDR2 is ANQGSEA. J lost 4 bases, V lost 0 bases, and 14 bases had no gene match. In DNA, the CDR3 is TGCAGCGTTGAAGATCGTATGCTGAGCGGGAGATCTTACGAGCAGTACTTC. This encodes CSVEDRMLSGRSYEQYF.

The rearrangement links TRBV29-1 to TRBJ2-7; 12 nucleotides agree with TRBD2. The V gene's germline CDR1 is SQVTM and CDR2 ANQGSEA. J lost 5 bases, V lost 6 bases, and 2 bases had no gene match. This CDR3 has 12 amino acids. CDR3 sequence reads: CSVTSGSDEQYF. Written as DNA, the CDR3 is TGCAGCGTGACTAGCGGGAGTGACGAGCAGTACTTC.

The V gene is TRBV19, the J gene TRBJ1-1, with TRBD1 matching 9 bases. Germline assignment: CDR1 LNHDA and CDR2 SQIVND (reference sequence). V shed 6 bases, J shed 4 bases, and the junction held 9 bases outside the gene matches. The CDR3 length is 15 residues. CDR3 sequence (DNA): TGTGCCAGTAGCCGCCCGGGGACAGGGAGCACTGAAGCTTTCTTT. Protein: CASSRPGTGSTEAFF. The whole variable domain, filled in from reference TRBV19 and TRBJ1-1, reads DGGITQSPKYLFRKEGQNVTLSCEQNLNHDAMYWYRQDPGQGLRLIYYSQIVNDFQKGDIAEGYSVSREKKESFPLTVTSAQKNPTAFYLCASSRPGTGSTEAFFGQGTRLTVV.

The chain links TRBV2 to TRBJ2-7; TRBD2 aligns across 10 bases. Germline assignment: CDR1 SNHLY and CDR2 FYNNEI. Trimming at V came to 6 bases and at J to 7 bases, leaving 15 bases not matched to a gene. This CDR3 is built from 16 residues. CDR3 DNA sequence: TGTGCCAGCAGCCCCCTAGCGGGAGCCACCCAGGGGGAGCAGTACTTC. This translates into CASSPLAGATQGEQYF.

The V and J genes are TRBV30 and TRBJ1-2; no clear D. V lost 5 bases and J lost 4, with 11 bases in between. This CDR3 comprises 12 residues. Germline CDR1 GTSNPN, CDR2 SVGIG (reference sequence). The CDR3 DNA follows: TGTGCCTGGGGATTTAGTTCCTATGGCTACACCTTC. Translating gives CAWGFSSYGYTF.

The chain uses TRBV5-1 and TRBJ1-1; D ambiguous. The ends were cut back, 1 base at V and 3 bases at J, with 7 bases in the middle. Germline V gene data show CDR1 as SGHRS and CDR2 as YFSETQ. The length of the CDR3 is 13 residues. The CDR3 sequence is CASSLRGYTEAFF. Written as DNA, the CDR3 is TGCGCCAGCAGCTTGCGGGGTTACACTGAAGCTTTCTTT.

The gene calls are TRBV2 and TRBJ1-2; possibly TRBD1 for D (6 bases). V lost 8 bases, J lost 4 bases, and 11 bases lay in between. Germline CDR1 and CDR2: SNHLY and FYNNEI. The CDR3 has 12 amino acids. CDR3 loop: CASAGTLYGYTF. The CDR3 nucleotides read TGTGCCAGCGCCGGGACACTCTATGGCTACACCTTC.

CDR3 sequence reads: CASSTLRDRVESNQPQHF. The DNA of the CDR3 is TGTGCCAGTAGTACCCTCCGTGACAGGGTTGAAAGCAATCAGCCCCAGCATTTT. The V and J genes are TRBV19 and TRBJ1-5, with 7 nucleotides matching TRBD1. The V segment lost 4 bases and the J segment 1 base; nucleotides outside the gene matches: 13. Looked up from germline, CDR1 is LNHDA and CDR2 is SQIVND (reference sequence). This CDR3 is built from 18 residues.

The chain links TRBV4-1 to TRBJ1-5; perhaps TRBD1 as D (5 bases). The germline CDR1 and CDR2 sequences are MGHRA and YSYEKL. This CDR3 has 17 amino acids. Trimming took off 1 base at V and 0 bases at J, with 13 bases between the two ends. The CDR3 reads CASSQGLGLRSNQPQHF. CDR3 DNA sequence: TGCGCCAGCAGCCAAGGCCTGGGGCTTCGTAGCAATCAGCCCCAGCATTTT.

This sequence joins TRBV28 and TRBJ1-3; D possibly corresponds to TRBD1 (6 bases). Trimming pared 6 bases from V and 0 bases from J, leaving 12 bases between. Per the germline V gene, CDR1 is MDHEN and CDR2 is SYDVKM. The CDR3 runs to 15 residues. The CDR3 DNA sequence: TGTGCCAGCAGCCCCGGGACAAGCTCTGGAAACACCATATATTTT. Translating gives CASSPGTSSGNTIYF.

The chain couples TRBV19 to TRBJ2-5; the match to TRBD2 covers 7 bases. This CDR3 is 15 amino acids long. Trimming removed 3 bases from V and 2 bases from J; junction bases left unmatched: 6. Per the germline V gene, CDR1 is LNHDA and CDR2 is SQIVND (reference sequence). This chain's CDR3 is CASSMGGRVQETQYF. The DNA of the CDR3 is TGTGCCAGTAGTATGGGAGGGAGGGTTCAAGAGACCCAGTACTTC.

To note about this clone: Being one base from a much bigger clone, this may be a read error. The chain is built from TRBV27 and TRBJ1-4; TRBD1 agrees at 7 bases. This CDR3 comprises 14 residues. The germline V gene encodes CDR1 MNHEY and CDR2 SMNVEV (reference sequence). The junction had 2 bases not matched to a gene; V was cut back by 4 bases and J by 3 bases. The CDR3 sequence is CASSSGTANEKLFF. CDR3 coding DNA: TGTGCCAGCAGTTCCGGGACAGCTAATGAAAAACTGTTTTTT.